This T cell receptor beta chain appears in the sequencing data of a study of OX40 agonist ivuxolimab in advanced cancers. Looking at the study overall: Partial responses, seen in three patients, involved one hepatocellular carcinoma and two cutaneous melanomas. Study outcomes and limitations: Near-lowest levels of clonal expansion characterized partial responders at 0.1-3.0 mg/kg. Some nonresponders additionally presented with little normalized T-cell clonal expansion. The specificity for antigen of the expanded peripheral T cells was not determined.

Libraries were prepared by immunoSEQ multiplex PCR; TCRdb keeps only in-frame clonotypes and omits some of them. Of under 20,000 clones in the sample, about 84% were seen once. Concerning this clone itself: The antigen is undetermined.

The ends were cut back, 5 bases at V and 2 bases at J, with 13 bases in the middle. This CDR3 has 14 residues. Germline CDR1 SNHLY, CDR2 FYNNEI. This receptor was identified in an adult with an advanced solid tumor such as melanoma, head and neck, liver or kidney cancer. Here the sequenced sample was CD4+ or CD8+ T cells sorted from blood, taken in a trial of the OX40 agonist ivuxolimab. The V call is TRBV2, the J call TRBJ2-7, with D perhaps matching TRBD1 (7 bases). Here the CDR3 reads CASSTAGGTYEQYF. DNA of the CDR3: TGTGCCAGCAGTACCGCAGGGGGGACCTACGAGCAGTACTTC.